This entry describes one T cell receptor (beta chain). Its antigen remains unidentified. Per-base qualities were not stored, and no clone one base away is much larger. TCRbeta CDR3 regions were amplified from genomic DNA by means of the immunoSEQ Assay, a bias-controlled multiplex PCR. The authors processed their data as follows. The number of nucleated cells in each sample was estimated by amplification of reference gene primers within the assay. Sequence reads were collapsed and filtered to measure the absolute abundance of every unique TCRbeta CDR3 rearrangement. For each sample, productive Simpson clonality was calculated by taking the square root of Simpson's diversity index across productive rearrangements. The table comes from immuneACCESS by way of TCRdb, which keeps in-frame sequences with V and J called. Part of the clones is missing from these tables; in studies checked, under half for an unresolved V gene and the rest for unknown reasons. The V and J calls and clone size come from that table; D and trimming were worked out from the DNA. For this sample there are more than 200,000 clones; approximately 82% appear just once. The ten largest clonotypes hold roughly 9.4% of the sample.

The data belong to a study of blood T cell repertoires in COVID-19 (TCRdb year 2020). In the study overall: Samples from collaborators originated in the United States, Italy and Spain and spanned both the acute and convalescent phases of COVID-19. The repertoires were released in a freely available public database intended as a resource for research on the immune response to SARS-CoV-2. Nearly every sample came with metadata listing a de-identified subject ID, COVID-19 status, age in years and sex. Samples were obtained from the ongoing ImmuneRACE study (first 160 participants) and from some 1,300 subjects provided by 6 global collaborators. Subjects who had been exposed to COVID-19, were actively infected with it, or had recovered from it provided the deeply sampled blood TCRbeta repertoires that made up the dataset. The material from the prospective study consisted of cDNA or gDNA derived from T cells, B-cell-depleted T cells, or PBMCs. Where available, HLA class I and class II types were obtained from metadata supplied by the sample provider rather than from assay-based typing. What the authors observed across the whole study: The amount of clinical and demographic metadata varied by source and participant and was provided uncurated.

V sheds 6 bases and J sheds 4 bases, leaving 13 bases between their ends. The CDR3 measures 13 amino acids from cysteine to phenylalanine. Only the CDR3 part of the read is kept: 39 bases, read in frame from the first base. The germline V gene encodes CDR1 MNHEY and CDR2 SVGAGI. Whole blood was collected in K2EDTA tubes by collaborating institutions according to the institutions' own protocols. For TCRbeta analysis, collaborator samples were shipped as frozen whole blood, as isolated PBMCs, or as DNA extracted from either sample type. The clonotype was recovered from a man aged 35 to 55 with active or convalescent COVID-19. This sequence uses TRBV6-5 and TRBJ2-7, with the D gene uncertain. The specimen was peripheral blood. The base sequence is TGTGCCAGCAGCCAACCAGAATTATACGAGCAGTACTTC. This is translated as CASSQPELYEQYF.